One and the same sample provided the 20 T cell receptor beta chains below, sequenced in a study of blood T cell repertoires in COVID-19. The table came from immunoSEQ multiplex PCR; TCRdb's copy has only in-frame clones and leaves some out. The repertoire holds approximately 270,000 clones, approximately 85% seen once, with approximately 9.9% in the top ten. The source material was peripheral blood. The receptors were gathered from a woman in her 70s with acute or convalescent COVID-19.

The chain recombines TRBV3-1 (or the pseudogene TRBV3-2) with TRBJ2-2; weak D call: TRBD2 (6 bases). Germline CDR1 LGHDT, CDR2 YNNKEL (reference sequence). V lost 10 bases and J 4 bases, leaving 19 bases between the germline ends. The CDR3 is 15 amino acids. CDR3 amino acids: CATAAGRRLTGELFF. The CDR3 DNA reads as TGTGCCACCGCCGCGGGGCGCCGACTCACCGGGGAGCTGTTTTTT.

The chain joins TRBV5-1 to TRBJ2-3, with D maybe TRBD1 (7 bases). Trimming pared 0 bases from V and 0 bases from J, leaving 8 bases between. The germline V gene encodes CDR1 SGHRS and CDR2 YFSETQ. CDR3 length: 15 residues. CDR3 DNA: TGCGCCAGCAGCTTGGCAGGGGGGAGCACAGATACGCAGTATTTT. It specifies CASSLAGGSTDTQYF.

This chain uses TRBV3-1 (or the pseudogene TRBV3-2) with TRBJ1-5; D might be TRBD1 (5 bases). The V end was cut by 4 bases, the J end by 7 bases, with 14 bases between. This CDR3 comprises 14 residues. CDR1 is LGHDT, CDR2 YNNKEL, per germline (reference sequence). The CDR3 region has the DNA TGTGCCAGCAGCCTCGGGGGAGGGATGCAGCCCCAGCATTTT. Translating it yields CASSLGGGMQPQHF.

V gene TRBV11-2 combines with J gene TRBJ1-1; 10 bases align to TRBD1. The CDR3 covers 13 residues. V lost 5 bases to trimming and J lost 11 bases; unmatched junction nucleotides: 8. Germline assignment: CDR1 SGHAT and CDR2 FQNNGV. In nucleotides, the CDR3 is TGTGCCAGCAGCGGAGACAGGGGGCAGAGTGCTTTCTTT. It yields the protein CASSGDRGQSAFF.

This clone turned up a few times. The chain carries TRBV2 and TRBJ2-2, with TRBD2 matching 7 bases. Germline lookup yields CDR1 SNHLY and CDR2 FYNNEI. The CDR3 runs 14 residues. Trimming at V came to 8 bases and at J to 1 base, leaving 4 bases not matched to a gene. Here the CDR3 reads CASRAGVNTGELFF. The CDR3, as DNA: TGTGCCAGCCGGGCGGGGGTGAACACCGGGGAGCTGTTTTTT.

The rearrangement uses TRBV3-1 (or the pseudogene TRBV3-2) and TRBJ2-5; possible D gene TRBD1, 5 bases. V lost 8 bases to trimming and J lost 4 bases, with 11 bases between them. This CDR3 spans 12 amino acids. Germline loops: CDR1 LGHDT, CDR2 YNNKEL (reference sequence). The CDR3 region has the DNA TGTGCCAGCGGAAGGGGCCGAGAGACCCAGTACTTC. Residues: CASGRGRETQYF.

This clone occurred once. An end of the junction differs from the germline gene, which may be a read error. The chain couples TRBV12-5 to TRBJ1-5; TRBD1 matches at 9 bases. The germline gives CDR1 LGHNT, CDR2 FRNRAP. This CDR3 is built from 14 residues. The CDR3 DNA reads as TGTGCTAGTGGTCCGGGACAGGGCAAGCAGCCCCAGCATTTT. It translates to CASGPGQGKQPQHF.

The rearrangement uses TRBV19 and TRBJ2-1, with D possibly being TRBD2 (6 bases). CDR1 is LNHDA and CDR2 is SQIVND in the germline V gene (reference sequence). Trimming pared 0 bases from V and 7 bases from J, leaving 7 bases between. CDR3 length: 13 residues. CDR3: CASSIDGGNEQFF. The CDR3 nucleotides are TGTGCCAGTAGTATAGATGGAGGGAATGAGCAGTTCTTC. Filled out from reference TRBV19 and TRBJ2-1, the complete variable domain reads DGGITQSPKYLFRKEGQNVTLSCEQNLNHDAMYWYRQDPGQGLRLIYYSQIVNDFQKGDIAEGYSVSREKKESFPLTVTSAQKNPTAFYLCASSIDGGNEQFFGPGTRLTVL.

This clone has more than one count but fewer than ten. The rearrangement links TRBV6-1 to TRBJ1-5; unclear D gene. Germline V lookup: CDR1 MNHNS, CDR2 SASEGT. Trimming left V 3 bases short and J 5 bases short, with 8 bases between. This CDR3 region has 13 residues. CDR3 nucleotide sequence: TGTGCCAGCAGTGATTTGGGAGATCAGCCCCAGCATTTT. This sequence encodes CASSDLGDQPQHF.

The rearrangement joins TRBV21-1 to TRBJ1-6. TRBV21-1 is recorded as a pseudogene. The CDR3 sequence is 15 residues long. CDR3 loop: CASSKDVCDNSPLHF. CDR3 in DNA: TGTGCCAGCAGCAAAGACGTCTGCGATAATTCACCCCTCCACTTT.

This clone was seen a single time. V usage is TRBV11-2 and J usage is TRBJ2-1; 11 positions match TRBD1. This CDR3 is 14 amino acids long. Germline-derived CDR1 and CDR2 are SGHAT and FQNNGV. The J segment lost 10 bases and the V segment lost 5 bases, leaving 7 bases of the junction unmatched. CDR3 sequence: CASSTGQGALEQFF. CDR3 DNA: TGTGCCAGCAGCACCGGACAGGGGGCTCTCGAGCAGTTCTTC.

V gene TRBV10-3 combines with J gene TRBJ2-3; D is perhaps TRBD1 (6 bases). The CDR3 has 12 residues. Germline V gene data show CDR1 as ENHRY and CDR2 as SYGVKD. With 6 bases removed from V and 3 bases from J, the gap between germline ends came to 7 bases. The CDR3 nucleotides are TGTGCCATCAGGCAGGGGACAGATACGCAGTATTTT. Its translation is CAIRQGTDTQYF.

This clone was recorded many times. The chain employs TRBV3-1 (or the pseudogene TRBV3-2) and TRBJ2-3; D may be TRBD2 (5 bases). V was trimmed by 0 bases and J by 5 bases, leaving 12 bases between them. The CDR3 loop spans 15 amino acids. Looked up from germline, CDR1 is LGHDT and CDR2 is YNNKEL (reference sequence). The CDR3 here is CASSQERRRQDTQYF. CDR3 coding DNA: TGTGCCAGCAGCCAAGAGAGGAGGCGCCAAGATACGCAGTATTTT.

This clone was seen once. The rearrangement links TRBV19 to TRBJ1-6; the D is unclear. From germline, CDR1 is LNHDA and CDR2 SQIVND (reference sequence). The CDR3 extends over 15 amino acids. The ends were cut back, 3 bases at V and 8 bases at J, with 14 bases in the middle. This chain's CDR3 is CASSIAGLSHSPLHF. The CDR3 nucleotides are TGTGCCAGTAGTATTGCAGGCTTGTCCCATTCACCCCTCCACTTT.

The chain combines TRBV5-1 with TRBJ2-6; possible D gene TRBD1, 6 bases. Germline values: CDR1 SGHRS, CDR2 YFSETQ. This CDR3 contains 15 residues. V shed 6 bases and J shed 4 bases, with 14 bases lying between them. The CDR3: CASTPDSTGANVLTF. The CDR3 nucleotides read TGCGCCAGCACCCCGGACAGTACCGGGGCCAACGTCCTGACTTTC.

This chain links TRBV2 with TRBJ1-2; D remains ambiguous. Trimming left V 8 bases short and J 8 bases short, with 21 bases between. This CDR3 has 14 residues. The V gene's germline CDR1 is SNHLY and CDR2 FYNNEI. The CDR3 loop reads CASSGEGVEEGYTF. In DNA form, the CDR3 reads TGTGCCAGCTCCGGAGAAGGAGTTGAGGAAGGCTACACCTTC.

The genes are TRBV7-9 and TRBJ1-2; possibly TRBD1 for D (6 bases). The V end lost 5 bases, the J end lost 8 bases, and 18 bases lay between the germline ends. CDR1 SEHNR and CDR2 FQNEAQ come from the germline V gene (reference sequence). CDR3 length: 14 amino acids. The CDR3 region has the DNA TGTGCCAGCAGCCCCAATAACAGGGTTGGAGGCTACACCTTC. Amino acids: CASSPNNRVGGYTF.

The rearrangement links TRBV2 to TRBJ1-1; D possibly corresponds to TRBD1 (6 bases). The CDR3 loop spans 14 amino acids. The V end was cut by 7 bases, the J end by 0 bases, with 12 bases between. CDR1 and CDR2 (germline): SNHLY, FYNNEI. The CDR3 DNA is TGTGCCAGCAACTCCGGACAGTTGAACACTGAAGCTTTCTTT. Translation gives CASNSGQLNTEAFF.

This clone was picked up one time. V and J are TRBV5-1 and TRBJ2-5; D may be TRBD2 (5 bases). Per germline, CDR1 SGHRS and CDR2 YFSETQ. The CDR3 loop spans 14 amino acids. Deletions cut 0 bases from V and 5 bases from J, with 11 bases between. In DNA form, the CDR3 reads TGCGCCAGCAGCTTGGAAGCTAGCACGGAGACCCAGTACTTC. Residues: CASSLEASTETQYF.

The genes are TRBV12-5 and TRBJ1-5; tentative D call: TRBD1 (6 bases). The CDR3 loop spans 16 amino acids. V lost 5 bases and J 1 base, leaving 15 bases between the germline ends. Germline V gene data show CDR1 as LGHNT and CDR2 as FRNRAP. This CDR3 reads CASGPGHPRSNQPQHF. The CDR3 DNA follows: TGTGCTAGTGGTCCGGGACATCCTAGGAGCAATCAGCCCCAGCATTTT.